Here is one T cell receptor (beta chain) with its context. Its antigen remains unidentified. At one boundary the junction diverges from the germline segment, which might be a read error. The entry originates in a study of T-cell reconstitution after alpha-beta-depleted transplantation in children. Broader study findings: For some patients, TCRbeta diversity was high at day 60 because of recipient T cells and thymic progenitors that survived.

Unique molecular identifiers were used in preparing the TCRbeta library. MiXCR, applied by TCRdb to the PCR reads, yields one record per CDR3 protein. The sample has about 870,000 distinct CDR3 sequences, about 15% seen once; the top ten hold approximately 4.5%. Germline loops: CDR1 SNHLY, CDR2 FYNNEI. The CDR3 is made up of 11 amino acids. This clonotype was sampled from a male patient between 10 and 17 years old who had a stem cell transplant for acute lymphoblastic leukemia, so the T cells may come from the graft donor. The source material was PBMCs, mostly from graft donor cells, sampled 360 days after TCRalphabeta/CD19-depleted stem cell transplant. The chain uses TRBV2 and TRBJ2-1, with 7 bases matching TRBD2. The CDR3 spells CASSERLAEVF. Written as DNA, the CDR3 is TGTGCCAGCAGTGAGAGGCTAGCGGAAGTCTTC.